This T cell receptor (beta chain) was captured in a study of blood T cells in healthy people across ages. Overall study results and limits: A greater number of naive CD4+ cells and higher diversity distinguished long-lived donors from aged donors.

Germline loops: CDR1 SGHRS, CDR2 YFSETQ. The V and J ends lost 5 bases and 1 base respectively, with 9 bases between them. This CDR3 contains 13 residues. Primers used in a second PCR of roughly 6 to 11 cycles were a sample-barcoded 5' primer and a J-beta primer mix. From the 5' RACE reads, TCRdb called clonotypes with MiXCR, one entry per CDR3 protein. Of 760,000 or so distinct CDR3 sequences listed, 25% were seen once; the top ten hold under 10%. About this clonotype itself: Its specificity is unknown.

Collection of ten milliliters of peripheral blood was performed for each donor. These data were likewise used in another study, on T cells of mothers and their children.

The sequencing sample was made of blood. The chain employs TRBV5-1 and TRBJ2-5; tentative D call: TRBD1 (5 bases). The TCR comes from a boy under 18 in good health. The CDR3 sequence: CASRLTAQETQYF. The DNA of the CDR3 is TGCGCCAGCAGATTGACAGCCCAAGAGACCCAGTACTTC. The full variable domain, its missing parts supplied by reference TRBV5-1 and TRBJ2-5, is KAGVTQTPRYLIKTRGQQVTLSCSPISGHRSVSWYQQTPGQGLQFLFEYFSETQRNKGNFPGRFSGRQFSNSRSEMNVSTLELGDSALYLCASRLTAQETQYFGPGTRLLVL.